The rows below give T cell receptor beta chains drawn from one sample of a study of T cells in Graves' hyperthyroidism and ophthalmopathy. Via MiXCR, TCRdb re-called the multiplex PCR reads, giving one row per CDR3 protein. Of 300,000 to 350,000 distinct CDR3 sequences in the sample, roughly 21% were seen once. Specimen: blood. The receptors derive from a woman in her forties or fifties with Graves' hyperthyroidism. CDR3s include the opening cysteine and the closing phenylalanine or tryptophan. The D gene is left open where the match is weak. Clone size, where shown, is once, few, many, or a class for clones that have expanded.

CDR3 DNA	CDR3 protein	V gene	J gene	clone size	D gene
TGCAGTGCTAGAGATCCGGGACAGCGCACAGATACGCAGTATTTT	CSARDPGQRTDTQYF	TRBV20-1	TRBJ2-3	many	TRBD1
TGTGCCAGCAGACGCGGACTGAACCAAGAGACCCAGTACTTC	CASRRGLNQETQYF	TRBV2	TRBJ2-5	-	-
TGCGCCAGCAGCCGGCTAGGTGCGCCAGGCGAGCAGTACTTC	CASSRLGAPGEQYF	TRBV5-1	TRBJ2-7	-	-
TGTGCCAGCAGCTACGGGGACAGGGTTACTTTCTTT	CASSYGDRVTFF	TRBV6-2/TRBV6-3	TRBJ1-1	-	TRBD1
TGTGCCAGCAGATTCCGAGGGGGGTACACTGAAGCTTTCTTT	CASRFRGGYTEAFF	TRBV6-1	TRBJ1-1	many	-
TGTGCCAGCAGTTTAACTAGCGGGAGGGCCACAGATACGCAGTATTTT	CASSLTSGRATDTQYF	TRBV28	TRBJ2-3	many	TRBD2
TGTGCCTGGAGTCATAGAAAGGGTTCCGAGCAGTACTTC	CAWSHRKGSEQYF	TRBV30	TRBJ2-7	-	-
TGTGCCAGCAGTGCTACAGGGGATCTTATTGCAAATGAGCAGTTCTTC	CASSATGDLIANEQFF	TRBV12-3/TRBV12-4	TRBJ2-1	-	TRBD1
TGTGCCAGCTCACCACCGATGAGGGTTTGGACTGAAGCTTTCTTT	CASSPPMRVWTEAFF	TRBV18	TRBJ1-1	many	-
TGTGCCAGCAGTTTACCTGTCTTCGGTCAGCCCCAGCATTTT	CASSLPVFGQPQHF	TRBV28	TRBJ1-5	many	-
TGCGCCAGCAGCCGCGCGATCGGGTACAATCAGCCCCAGCATTTT	CASSRAIGYNQPQHF	TRBV4-1	TRBJ1-5	-	-
TGTGCCAGCACCCAAGGGGAGCGCCTCGGAAACGAGCAGTACTTC	CASTQGERLGNEQYF	TRBV5-5	TRBJ2-7	many	-
TGTGCCAGCAGCTTAAATACAGGACCCGGGGAGCTGTTTTTT	CASSLNTGPGELFF	TRBV11-2	TRBJ2-2	many	-
TGCGCCAGCAGATTCCGGGAACAGGGGGCCTACGAGCAGTACTTC	CASRFREQGAYEQYF	TRBV5-1	TRBJ2-7	many	TRBD1
TGCGCCAGCAGCCAAGACTCGAATCTGGAGACAGGGGTAAACTATGGCTACACCTTC	CASSQDSNLETGVNYGYTF	TRBV4-1	TRBJ1-2	-	TRBD1
TGCAGCGTTGACAGCCCATTCAACACCGGGGAGCTGTTTTTT	CSVDSPFNTGELFF	TRBV29-1	TRBJ2-2	many	-
TGTGCCAGCAGTACAGAACAGGGTACGGATACGCAGTATTTT	CASSTEQGTDTQYF	TRBV2	TRBJ2-3	many	-
TGCGCCAGCAGCTTGGAGGGGGGGGCTCAGCCCCAGCATTTT	CASSLEGGAQPQHF	TRBV5-1	TRBJ1-5	-	-
TGCAGTGCGACCGGGACTAGCGGGTACGAGCAGTACTTC	CSATGTSGYEQYF	TRBV20-1	TRBJ2-7	-	TRBD2
TGTGCCACGCAGGGGGCCTATGAGCAGTTCTTC	CATQGAYEQFF	TRBV10-3	TRBJ2-1	many	TRBD1
TGTGCCAGCTTACACATGGGTCTAGCGGACTTGTACGAGCAGTACTTC	CASLHMGLADLYEQYF	TRBV3-1	TRBJ2-7	-	TRBD2
TGTGCCAGCAGTGAAATGGTGGGGACCGGGGAGCTGTTTTTT	CASSEMVGTGELFF	TRBV6-4	TRBJ2-2	few	-
TGTGCCAGCAGTTTACCGGGAACCGGGGAGCTGTTTTTT	CASSLPGTGELFF	TRBV28	TRBJ2-2	many	-
TGTGCCAGCAGTTTCCTGGACCGAAAAAGAGGCTACACCTTC	CASSFLDRKRGYTF	TRBV27	TRBJ1-2	-	-
TGCAGTGCTAGAGATTTGGGAGGCTACAATGAGCAGTTCTTC	CSARDLGGYNEQFF	TRBV20-1	TRBJ2-1	-	-
TGCAGTGCTAGAGATTGGGGGGGCCGCGAGCAGTACTTC	CSARDWGGREQYF	TRBV20-1	TRBJ2-7	few	-
TGTGCCAGTAGTATGGAGTCCGCTTACCAAGAGACCCAGTACTTC	CASSMESAYQETQYF	TRBV19	TRBJ2-5	many	-
TGTGCCAGCAGCCAAGACCTAGCGGGAGTATCCGAGCAGTACTTC	CASSQDLAGVSEQYF	TRBV4-2	TRBJ2-7	many	TRBD2
TGTGCCAGCAGTTTGTATCCAGGAGAGCAGTACTTC	CASSLYPGEQYF	TRBV28	TRBJ2-7	-	-
TGTGCCAGCAGATTACGACAGGGAAGCCTCAAAAACATTCAGTACTTC	CASRLRQGSLKNIQYF	TRBV2	TRBJ2-4	-	TRBD1
TGTGCTAGCAGCCCTAGCGGGAGTCTCCACACCGGGGAGCTGTTTTTT	CASSPSGSLHTGELFF	TRBV7-7	TRBJ2-2	many	TRBD2